This T cell receptor beta chain was identified during a study of blood T cell repertoires in COVID-19. Produced via immunoSEQ multiplex PCR; TCRdb's table is partial and in-frame only. The table has roughly 250,000 clones, 80% to 90% seen once; the top ten hold roughly 4%. V was shortened by 0 bases and J by 4 bases, with 8 bases between the two germline ends. The CDR3 is made up of 14 amino acids. CDR1 SGHRS and CDR2 YFSETQ come from the germline V gene. This TCR was recovered from a woman in her thirties who had recovered from COVID-19. The gene calls are TRBV5-1 and TRBJ2-1, with D tentatively TRBD1 (6 bases). Sample: PBMCs or T cells enriched from blood (not recorded which). The DNA for the CDR3 is TGCGCCAGCAGCTTGGACAGGGCATACAATGAGCAGTTCTTC. Residues: CASSLDRAYNEQFF.